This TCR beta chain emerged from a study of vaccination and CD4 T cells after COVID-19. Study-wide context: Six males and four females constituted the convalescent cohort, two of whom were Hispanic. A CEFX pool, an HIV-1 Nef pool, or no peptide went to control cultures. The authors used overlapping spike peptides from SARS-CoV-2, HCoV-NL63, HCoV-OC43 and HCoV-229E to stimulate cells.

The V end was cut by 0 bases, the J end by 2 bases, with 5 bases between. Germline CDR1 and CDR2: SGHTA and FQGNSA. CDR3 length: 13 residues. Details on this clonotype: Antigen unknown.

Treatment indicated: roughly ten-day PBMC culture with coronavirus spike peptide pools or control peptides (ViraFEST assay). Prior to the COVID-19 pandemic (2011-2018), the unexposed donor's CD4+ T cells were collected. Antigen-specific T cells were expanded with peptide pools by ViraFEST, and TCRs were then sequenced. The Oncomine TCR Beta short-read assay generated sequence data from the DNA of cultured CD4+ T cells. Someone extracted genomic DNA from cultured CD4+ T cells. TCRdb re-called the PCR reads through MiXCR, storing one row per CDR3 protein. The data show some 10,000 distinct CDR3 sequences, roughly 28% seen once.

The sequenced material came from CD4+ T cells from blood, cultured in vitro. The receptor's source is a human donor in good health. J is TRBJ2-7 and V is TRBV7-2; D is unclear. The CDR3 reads CASSLAGPYEQYF. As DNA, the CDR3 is TGTGCCAGCAGCTTAGCAGGCCCCTACGAGCAGTACTTC. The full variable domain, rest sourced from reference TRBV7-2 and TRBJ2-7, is GAGVSQSPSNKVTEKGKDVELRCDPISGHTALYWYRQSLGQGLEFLIYFQGNSAPDKSGLPSDRFSAERTGGSVSTLTIQRTQQEDSAVYLCASSLAGPYEQYFGPGTRLTVT.